This T cell receptor (beta chain) was found in a study of blood T cell repertoires in COVID-19. Study background: Samples taken during acute and convalescent COVID-19 were collected in the United States, Italy and Spain. The cDNA or gDNA used as material had been derived from T cells, B-cell-depleted T cells, or PBMCs.

Per the authors' pipeline: By means of reference gene primer amplification, nucleated cell counts were estimated. Produced via immunoSEQ multiplex PCR; TCRdb's table is partial and in-frame only. Clone size and V and J calls were adopted from that table, with D and trimming inferred from the DNA. The top ten clones hold about a tenth of a sample with 150,000 to 200,000 clones, roughly nine tenths of them seen once. Germline values: CDR1 SGHTA, CDR2 FQGNSA. The CDR3 is 13 residues long. V gave up 6 bases and J gave up 3 bases, with 12 bases separating them. The clonotype was recovered from an older woman with COVID-19, enrolled during active disease. The rearrangement joins TRBV7-2 to TRBJ2-7; a weak D match, TRBD2 (6 bases). The sequencing sample was made of peripheral blood. The CDR3 DNA follows: TGTGCCAGCAGATTGGGACTTCTCTACGAGCAGTACTTC. Encoded protein: CASRLGLLYEQYF.